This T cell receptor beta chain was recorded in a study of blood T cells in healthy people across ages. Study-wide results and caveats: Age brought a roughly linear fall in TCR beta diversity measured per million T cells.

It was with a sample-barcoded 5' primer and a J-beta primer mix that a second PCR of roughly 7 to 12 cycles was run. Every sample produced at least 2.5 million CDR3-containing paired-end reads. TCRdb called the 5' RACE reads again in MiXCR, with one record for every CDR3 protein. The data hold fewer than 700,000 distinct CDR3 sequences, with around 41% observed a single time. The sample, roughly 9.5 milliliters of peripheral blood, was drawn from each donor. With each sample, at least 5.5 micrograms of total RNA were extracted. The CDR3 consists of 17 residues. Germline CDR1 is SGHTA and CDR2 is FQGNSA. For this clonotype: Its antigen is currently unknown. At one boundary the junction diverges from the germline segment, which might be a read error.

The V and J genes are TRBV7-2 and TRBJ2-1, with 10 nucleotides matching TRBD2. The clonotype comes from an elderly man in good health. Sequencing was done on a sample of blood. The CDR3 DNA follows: TGTGCCGGCAGCTTAGAGTCTAGCGGGAGTATCTACAATGAGCAGTTCTTC. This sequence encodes CAGSLESSGSIYNEQFF. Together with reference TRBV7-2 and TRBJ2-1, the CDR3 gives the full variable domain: GAGVSQSPSNKVTEKGKDVELRCDPISGHTALYWYRQSLGQGLEFLIYFQGNSAPDKSGLPSDRFSAERTGGSVSTLTIQRTQQEDSAVYLCAGSLESSGSIYNEQFFGPGTRLTVL.